This record looks at one T cell receptor (beta chain) sequence and its context. Its antigen is currently unknown. The data derive from a study of OX40 agonist ivuxolimab in advanced cancers. Turning to the study itself: Cohort: 65% to 90% men, mean age around 55, aged roughly 23 to 79. Partial responses occurred in three patients (one hepatocellular carcinoma, two cutaneous melanoma). Whole-study findings and limits: The study found that CD8+ T cells averaged more expanded clones than CD4+.

Assay used: immunoSEQ multiplex PCR; TCRdb lists only in-frame clones, some missing. The sample carries tens of thousands of clones, over 75% recorded once. Germline V lookup: CDR1 MDHEN, CDR2 SYDVKM. This CDR3 is 16 amino acids long. The V end was cut by 6 bases, the J end by 4 bases, with 19 bases between. The chain couples TRBV28 to TRBJ2-1, with D perhaps matching TRBD2 (5 bases). Material: CD4+ or CD8+ T cells sorted from blood, obtained in a trial of the OX40 agonist ivuxolimab. The TCR originated in an adult with an advanced solid tumor such as melanoma, head and neck, liver or kidney cancer. Here the CDR3 DNA reads TGTGCCAGCAGGCCCCGTTCGGGAAAGGCTTACAATGAGCAGTTCTTC. Protein sequence: CASRPRSGKAYNEQFF.